The 24 T cell receptor beta chains reported below all come from one sample, sequenced in a study of cytomegalovirus exposure and HLA in healthy donors. The primer mix had 60 Vbeta and 13 Jbeta primers. TCRdb's copy holds only in-frame clones and misses some; the assay was immunoSEQ multiplex PCR. The sample records fewer than 200,000 clones, less than 85% being singletons. The sequencing input was PBMCs. All receptors derive from a male donor in good health and CMV-seronegative.

The chain is built from TRBV19 and TRBJ1-4, with 7 bases fitting TRBD1. The V and J ends lost 5 bases and 3 bases, in that order; junction bases with no gene match: 9. Per germline, CDR1 LNHDA and CDR2 SQIVND (reference sequence). This CDR3 is 16 amino acids long. CDR3 coding DNA: TGTGCCAGTAGTGCGGGACAGTTGGAGGCTAATGAAAAACTGTTTTTT. It is translated as CASSAGQLEANEKLFF.

This chain connects TRBV7-9 to TRBJ2-5, with 8 bases identical to TRBD1. V gave up 5 bases and J gave up 3 bases; unmatched junction bases: 8. The germline V gene has CDR1 SEHNR and CDR2 FQNEAQ (reference sequence). The CDR3 is made up of 15 amino acids. CDR3 residues: CASSPRTGKEETQYF. CDR3 sequence (DNA): TGTGCCAGCAGCCCACGGACAGGGAAGGAAGAGACCCAGTACTTC.

V and J are TRBV28 and TRBJ1-5; no firm D call. Trimming cost V 3 bases and J 0 bases, with 27 bases left between them. CDR1 is MDHEN and CDR2 is SYDVKM in the germline V gene. The CDR3 has 21 amino acids. The CDR3 sequence: CASSFGFYIGERDYSNQPQHF. CDR3 coding DNA: TGTGCCAGCAGTTTTGGCTTCTATATCGGGGAGAGGGATTATAGCAATCAGCCCCAGCATTTT.

This CDR3 reads CASSQVFQGSSDTQYF. CDR3 in DNA: TGTGCCAGCAGCCAAGTATTTCAGGGGAGTTCAGATACGCAGTATTTT. This chain links TRBV4-2 with TRBJ2-3, with D possibly TRBD1 on 6 matching bases. Germline CDR1 LGHNA, CDR2 YNFKEQ. There are 16 residues in the CDR3. V was clipped by 1 base and J by 4 bases, with 15 bases between them.

V and J are TRBV4-1 and TRBJ2-1; D may be TRBD1 (6 bases). Germline V gene lookup returns CDR1 MGHRA and CDR2 YSYEKL. The CDR3 covers 15 residues. Trimming cost V 1 base and J 8 bases, with 15 bases left between them. The CDR3 here is CASSQGEGTFDEQFF. DNA for the CDR3: TGCGCCAGCAGCCAAGGAGAAGGGACATTCGATGAGCAGTTCTTC.

As DNA, the CDR3 is TGCAGTGCTAGAGGAGGCCGGCCCCAGCATTTT. It encodes CSARGGRPQHF. The chain couples TRBV20-1 to TRBJ1-5, with unresolved D. V lost 1 base and J 9 bases, leaving 7 bases between the germline ends. CDR1 is DFQATT and CDR2 is SNEGSKA in the germline V gene (reference sequence). The CDR3 consists of 11 residues.

The rearrangement joins TRBV5-6 to TRBJ1-2; D might be TRBD1 (6 bases). The CDR3 length is 16 residues. Germline V gives CDR1 SGHDT, CDR2 YYEEEE. Trimming removed 0 bases from V and 7 bases from J, with 19 bases in between. The CDR3 loop reads CASSLAAGGRLGGYTF. CDR3 nucleotides: TGTGCCAGCAGCTTGGCCGCGGGGGGCCGGTTGGGTGGCTACACCTTC.

The gene calls are TRBV11-2 and TRBJ2-7; TRBD2 might be the D (6 bases). In germline, CDR1 is SGHAT, CDR2 FQNNGV. CDR3 length: 14 amino acids. Trimming removed 7 bases from V and 2 bases from J, with 15 bases in between. This chain's CDR3 is CASTRGRLTYEQYF. CDR3 nucleotide sequence: TGTGCCAGCACCCGGGGGAGACTAACCTACGAGCAGTACTTC.

The chain employs TRBV6-6 and TRBJ2-6; a possible D gene is TRBD1 (6 bases). V lost 1 base and J 1 base, leaving 8 bases between the germline ends. The length of the CDR3 is 16 residues. From germline, CDR1 is MNHNY and CDR2 SVGAGI (reference sequence). CDR3 region: CASSYYQGSGANVLTF. The CDR3 DNA reads TGTGCCAGCAGTTACTATCAGGGGTCTGGGGCCAACGTCCTGACTTTC.

There are a few counts of this clone. This sequence joins TRBV10-1 and TRBJ1-5; TRBD1 is a possible D gene (5 bases). The V and J ends lost 6 bases and 3 bases respectively, with 15 bases between them. This CDR3 has 15 amino acids. The V gene's germline CDR1 is WNHNN and CDR2 SYGVQD (reference sequence). CDR3 loop: CASRDEAGTNQPQHF. The CDR3 DNA sequence: TGCGCCAGCAGGGACGAAGCGGGGACCAATCAGCCCCAGCATTTT.

The J gene is TRBJ2-7, the V gene TRBV19; 9 nucleotides agree with TRBD2. Per germline, CDR1 LNHDA and CDR2 SQIVND (reference sequence). The CDR3 has 16 residues. Losses at the gene ends were 10 bases for V and 0 bases for J; bases not matched to a gene: 13. The CDR3 protein is CATRGSGRISSYEQYF. CDR3 sequence (DNA): TGTGCCACCCGTGGGAGCGGGAGGATCAGCTCCTACGAGCAGTACTTC.

J is TRBJ1-1 and V is TRBV14; no clear D gene. The length of the CDR3 is 13 residues. Germline CDR1 SGHDN, CDR2 FVKESK. V lost 4 bases and J lost 3, with 9 bases in between. DNA of the CDR3: TGTGCCAGCAGCCCCCGGGTGTACACTGAAGCTTTCTTT. The encoded protein is CASSPRVYTEAFF.

V and J are TRBV18 and TRBJ1-1; D is perhaps TRBD1 (6 bases). CDR1 is KGHSH and CDR2 is LQKENI in the germline V gene. This CDR3 comprises 13 residues. Trimming left V 4 bases short and J 6 bases short, with 12 bases between. This CDR3 is CASSLNGQPEAFF. In DNA form, the CDR3 reads TGTGCCAGCTCACTCAACGGACAGCCTGAAGCTTTCTTT.

The chain employs TRBV7-3 and TRBJ2-2; the D gene is possibly TRBD2 (6 bases). The CDR3 covers 14 residues. Trimming removed 0 bases at V and 6 bases at J, with 8 bases between. The V gene's germline CDR1 is SGHTA and CDR2 FQGTGA. Here the CDR3 reads CASSLTPGAGELFF. Here the CDR3 DNA reads TGTGCCAGCAGCTTAACGCCGGGAGCCGGGGAGCTGTTTTTT.

The chain has TRBV6-5 and TRBJ2-1, with TRBD1 as a possible D gene (6 bases). The V gene lost 2 bases and the J gene lost 4 bases, with 9 bases spanning the gap. The CDR3 sequence is 14 residues long. From germline, CDR1 is MNHEY and CDR2 SVGAGI. The CDR3: CASSYKRGYNEQFF. In DNA form, the CDR3 reads TGTGCCAGCAGTTACAAGAGGGGGTACAATGAGCAGTTCTTC.

The chain joins TRBV7-2 to TRBJ2-7, with 9 bases identical to TRBD2. The CDR3 length is 15 residues. The J segment lost 6 bases and the V segment lost 6 bases, leaving 12 bases of the junction unmatched. Germline CDR1 is SGHTA and CDR2 is FQGNSA. In DNA form, the CDR3 reads TGTGCCAGCAGACCCCCCGGACTAGCGACCTCCGAGCAGTACTTC. This gives the protein CASRPPGLATSEQYF.

This rearrangement joins TRBV11-3 to TRBJ2-3; 9 nucleotides agree with TRBD2. This CDR3 comprises 16 residues. The V gene's germline CDR1 is SGHNT and CDR2 YENEEA. Losses at the gene ends were 5 bases for V and 1 base for J; bases not matched to a gene: 7. The CDR3 sequence: CASSQFSGGRTDTQYF. As DNA, the CDR3 is TGTGCCAGCAGCCAATTCAGCGGGGGGCGCACAGATACGCAGTATTTT.

The chain combines TRBV28 with TRBJ1-5, with 10 bases fitting TRBD1. The CDR3 spans 15 residues. The V segment lost 7 bases and the J segment 6 bases; nucleotides outside the gene matches: 9. Germline CDR1 reads MDHEN; CDR2 reads SYDVKM. The CDR3 sequence: CASKTGTGVGQPQHF. For the CDR3, the DNA is TGTGCCAGCAAGACCGGGACAGGGGTTGGTCAGCCCCAGCATTTT. Complete variable domain (other parts from reference TRBV28 and TRBJ1-5): DVKVTQSSRYLVKRTGEKVFLECVQDMDHENMFWYRQDPGLGLRLIYFSYDVKMKEKGDIPEGYSVSREKKERFSLILESASTNQTSMYLCASKTGTGVGQPQHFGDGTRLSIL.

V is TRBV4-2 and J is TRBJ1-2, with D uncertain. Germline CDR1 and CDR2: LGHNA and YNFKEQ. Trimming took off 3 bases at V and 8 bases at J, with 31 bases between the two ends. The CDR3 is made up of 19 amino acids. CDR3 sequence (DNA): TGTGCCAGCAGCCACCCCACCCGACCGTTATTAACCAGCCTGGGCGGCTACACCTTC. Amino acids: CASSHPTRPLLTSLGGYTF.

This chain joins TRBV9 and TRBJ2-1, with TRBD2 identical over 7 bases. CDR1 is SGDLS, CDR2 YYNGEE, per germline. J gave up 0 bases and V 3 bases, and 6 bases lay outside the gene matches. This CDR3 spans 16 amino acids. The CDR3 protein is CASSGLSGISYNEQFF. CDR3 DNA: TGTGCCAGCAGCGGATTAAGCGGGATCTCCTACAATGAGCAGTTCTTC.

The chain links TRBV18 to TRBJ2-1, with D possibly matching TRBD2 (5 bases). CDR1 and CDR2 from the germline V gene are KGHSH and LQKENI. There are 14 residues in the CDR3. V was shortened by 0 bases and J by 6 bases, with 9 bases between the two germline ends. This CDR3 reads CASSPPLGSNEQFF. The CDR3 region has the DNA TGTGCCAGCTCACCACCGTTGGGGAGCAATGAGCAGTTCTTC.

This chain joins TRBV6-6 and TRBJ2-3; 12 nucleotides match TRBD2. Trimming cost V 4 bases and J 5 bases; bases outside gene matches: 7. Germline assignment: CDR1 MNHNY and CDR2 SVGAGI (reference sequence). The CDR3 is made up of 16 amino acids. The CDR3 is CASSSRTSGVLDTQYF. The CDR3 DNA is TGTGCCAGCAGTTCGCGGACTAGCGGGGTGTTAGATACGCAGTATTTT.

The chain employs TRBV6-6 and TRBJ1-3, with 9 bases lining up with TRBD1. Germline loops: CDR1 MNHNY, CDR2 SVGAGI (reference sequence). This CDR3 is 14 amino acids long. The ends lost 4 bases at V and 8 bases at J; junction bases unmatched: 6. The chain's CDR3 is CASSFEDRGYTIYF. DNA for the CDR3: TGTGCCAGCAGTTTTGAGGACAGGGGTTACACCATATATTTT.

In this sample, this clone turned up once. The chain employs TRBV28 and TRBJ2-1, with unresolved D. The CDR3 runs to 12 residues. Between the trimmed V and J ends, which lost 7 bases and 10 bases, there was a span of 14 bases. Germline V gene data show CDR1 as MDHEN and CDR2 as SYDVKM. As DNA, the CDR3 is TGTGCCAGCACTGCTCCTCTTCAGGAGCAGTTCTTC. The encoded protein is CASTAPLQEQFF.